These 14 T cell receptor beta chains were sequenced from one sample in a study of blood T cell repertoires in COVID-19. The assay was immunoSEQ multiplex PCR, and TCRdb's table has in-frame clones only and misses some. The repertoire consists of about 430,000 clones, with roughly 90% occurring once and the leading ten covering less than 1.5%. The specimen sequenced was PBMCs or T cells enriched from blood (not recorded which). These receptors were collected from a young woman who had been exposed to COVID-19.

The CDR3 region is CASSSALEEQFF. For the CDR3, the DNA is TGCGCCAGCAGTTCCGCTCTAGAAGAGCAGTTCTTC. The chain couples TRBV10-1 to TRBJ2-1; D remains unclear. Germline V gene data show CDR1 as WNHNN and CDR2 as SYGVQD (reference sequence). The CDR3 runs 12 residues. Trimming left V 5 bases short and J 10 bases short, with 12 bases between.

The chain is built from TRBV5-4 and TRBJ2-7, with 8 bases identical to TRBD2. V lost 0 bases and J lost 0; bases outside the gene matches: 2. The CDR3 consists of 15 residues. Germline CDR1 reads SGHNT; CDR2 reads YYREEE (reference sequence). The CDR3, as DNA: TGTGCCAGCAGCTTGGCGGGGGGGAGCTCCTACGAGCAGTACTTC. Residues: CASSLAGGSSYEQYF.

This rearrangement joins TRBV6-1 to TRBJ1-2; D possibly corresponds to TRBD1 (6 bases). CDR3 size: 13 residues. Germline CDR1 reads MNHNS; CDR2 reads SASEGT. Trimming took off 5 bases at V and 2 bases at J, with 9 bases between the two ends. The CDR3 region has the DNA TGTGCCAGCAGTTCTACAGGGAACTATGGCTACACCTTC. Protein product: CASSSTGNYGYTF.

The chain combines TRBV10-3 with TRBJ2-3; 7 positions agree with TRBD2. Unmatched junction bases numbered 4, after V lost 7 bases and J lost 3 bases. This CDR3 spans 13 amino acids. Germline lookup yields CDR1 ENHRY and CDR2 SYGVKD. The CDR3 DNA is TGTGCCATCACCTTCGGGAGGACAGATACGCAGTATTTT. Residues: CAITFGRTDTQYF.

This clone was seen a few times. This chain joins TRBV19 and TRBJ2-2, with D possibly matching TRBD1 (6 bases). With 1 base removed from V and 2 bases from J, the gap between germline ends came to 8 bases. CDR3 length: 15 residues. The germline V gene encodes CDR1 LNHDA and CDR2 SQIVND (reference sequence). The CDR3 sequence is CASSIGDINTGELFF. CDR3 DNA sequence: TGTGCCAGTAGTATAGGGGACATCAACACCGGGGAGCTGTTTTTT. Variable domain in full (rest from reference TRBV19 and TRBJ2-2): DGGITQSPKYLFRKEGQNVTLSCEQNLNHDAMYWYRQDPGQGLRLIYYSQIVNDFQKGDIAEGYSVSREKKESFPLTVTSAQKNPTAFYLCASSIGDINTGELFFGEGSRLTVL.

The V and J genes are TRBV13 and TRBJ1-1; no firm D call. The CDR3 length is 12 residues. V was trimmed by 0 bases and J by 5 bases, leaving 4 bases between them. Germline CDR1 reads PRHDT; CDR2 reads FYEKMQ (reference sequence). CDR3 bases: TGTGCCAGCAGCTTAGGGAGGACTGAAGCTTTCTTT. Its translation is CASSLGRTEAFF.

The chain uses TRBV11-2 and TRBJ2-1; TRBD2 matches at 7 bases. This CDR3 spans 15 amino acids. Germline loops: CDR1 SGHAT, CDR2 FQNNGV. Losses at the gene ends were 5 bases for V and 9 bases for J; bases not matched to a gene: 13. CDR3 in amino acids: CASSLAVLPGVEQFF. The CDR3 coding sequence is TGTGCCAGCAGCCTAGCGGTCCTCCCGGGGGTTGAGCAGTTCTTC.

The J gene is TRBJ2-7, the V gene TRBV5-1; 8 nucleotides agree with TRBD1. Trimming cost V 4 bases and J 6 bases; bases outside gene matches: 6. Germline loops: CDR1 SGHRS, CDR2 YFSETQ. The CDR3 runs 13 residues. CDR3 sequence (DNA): TGCGCCAGCAGCCGGGCGGACAGGGCCGAGCAGTACTTC. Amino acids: CASSRADRAEQYF. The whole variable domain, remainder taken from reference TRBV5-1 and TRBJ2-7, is KAGVTQTPRYLIKTRGQQVTLSCSPISGHRSVSWYQQTPGQGLQFLFEYFSETQRNKGNFPGRFSGRQFSNSRSEMNVSTLELGDSALYLCASSRADRAEQYFGPGTRLTVT.

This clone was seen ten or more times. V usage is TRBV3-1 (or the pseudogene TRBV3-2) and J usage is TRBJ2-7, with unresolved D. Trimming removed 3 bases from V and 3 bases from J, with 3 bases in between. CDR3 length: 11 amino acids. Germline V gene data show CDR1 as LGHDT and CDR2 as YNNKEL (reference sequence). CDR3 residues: CASSHIYEQYF. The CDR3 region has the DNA TGTGCCAGCAGCCACATCTACGAGCAGTACTTC.

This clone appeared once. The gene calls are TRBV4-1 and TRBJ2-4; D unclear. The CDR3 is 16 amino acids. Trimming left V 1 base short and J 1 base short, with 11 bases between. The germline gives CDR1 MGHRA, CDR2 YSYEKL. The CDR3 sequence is CASSQVGLLAKNIQYF. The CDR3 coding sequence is TGCGCCAGCAGCCAAGTTGGGCTCCTGGCCAAAAACATTCAGTACTTC.

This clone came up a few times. The CDR3 here is CASSLVWSSNYGYTF. Here the CDR3 DNA reads TGTGCCAGCAGCTTAGTCTGGAGTTCCAACTATGGCTACACCTTC. The rearrangement links TRBV7-8 to TRBJ1-2, with unresolved D. The CDR3 length is 15 residues. Germline CDR1 SGHVS, CDR2 FQNEAQ. V was cut by 1 base and J by 2 bases, with 11 bases left in between.

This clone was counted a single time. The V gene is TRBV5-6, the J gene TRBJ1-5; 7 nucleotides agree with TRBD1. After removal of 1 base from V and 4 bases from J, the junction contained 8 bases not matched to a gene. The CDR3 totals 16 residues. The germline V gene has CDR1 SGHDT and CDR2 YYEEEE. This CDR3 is CASSLRTGDRNQPQHF. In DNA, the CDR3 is TGTGCCAGCAGCTTGCGAACAGGGGATCGAAATCAGCCCCAGCATTTT.

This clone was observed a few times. CDR3 bases: TGCAGCGTTGAAGTCCCGGGAGCTATAGAGGGCTACACCTTC. Amino acids: CSVEVPGAIEGYTF. The genes are TRBV29-1 and TRBJ1-2; D remains ambiguous. V was pared by 1 base and J by 8 bases, with 17 bases between. Germline assignment: CDR1 SQVTM and CDR2 ANQGSEA. This CDR3 region has 14 residues.

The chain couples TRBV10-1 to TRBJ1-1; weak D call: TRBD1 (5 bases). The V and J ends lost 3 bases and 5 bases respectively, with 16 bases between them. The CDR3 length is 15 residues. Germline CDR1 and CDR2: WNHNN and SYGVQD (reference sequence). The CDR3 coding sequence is TGCGCCAGCAGTGATTCCAGACCAAAGGGGACTGAAGCTTTCTTT. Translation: CASSDSRPKGTEAFF.